The 7 T cell receptor beta chains in this list originate from one sample, sequenced in a study of blood T cell repertoires in COVID-19. Using immunoSEQ multiplex PCR, the repertoire was profiled, and TCRdb retains in-frame clones only, with some absent. The sample yields about 310,000 clones, approximately 88% seen once. Input material: PBMCs or T cells enriched from blood (not recorded which). These receptor sequences come from a woman in her late teens or twenties who had recovered from COVID-19.

This chain joins TRBV19 and TRBJ1-4, with 9 bases fitting TRBD1. The CDR3 consists of 16 residues. Trimming took 1 base from V and 5 from J; bases not matched to a gene: 5. CDR1 and CDR2 (germline): LNHDA, SQIVND (reference sequence). CDR3 residues: CASSIGGQGINEKLFF. In DNA, the CDR3 is TGTGCCAGTAGTATAGGAGGACAGGGGATAAATGAAAAACTGTTTTTT.

The J gene is TRBJ2-1, the V gene TRBV6-5; 9 bases line up with TRBD1. After removal of 8 bases from V and 13 bases from J, the junction contained 15 bases not matched to a gene. This CDR3 spans 14 amino acids. The germline CDR1 and CDR2 sequences are MNHEY and SVGAGI. CDR3 DNA sequence: TGTGCCAGCGGAGGGGGGACAGGGACGGCCCAACAGTTCTTC. Protein product: CASGGGTGTAQQFF.

The rearrangement links TRBV7-8 to TRBJ1-5; D call uncertain. V was shortened by 5 bases and J by 2 bases, with 13 bases between the two germline ends. The CDR3 contains 15 residues. CDR1 and CDR2 from the germline V gene are SGHVS and FQNEAQ. Written as DNA, the CDR3 is TGTGCCAGCAGCCCGGGTAGTTGGGGCAATCAGCCCCAGCATTTT. This translates into CASSPGSWGNQPQHF.

The count of this clone is one. The gene calls are TRBV6-5 and TRBJ2-1; no clear D. Trimming cost V 2 bases and J 0 bases, with 8 bases left between them. Germline CDR1 MNHEY, CDR2 SVGAGI. CDR3 length equals 15 residues. CDR3 in amino acids: CASSYRWSSYNEQFF. CDR3 in DNA: TGTGCCAGCAGTTACAGATGGAGCTCCTACAATGAGCAGTTCTTC.

As DNA, the CDR3 is TGTGCCAGCAGCGTAGTTGGACAGGGGGCGGGTGGCTACACCTTC. This codes for CASSVVGQGAGGYTF. This chain connects TRBV9 to TRBJ1-2; 11 bases are a match to TRBD1. The CDR3 runs to 15 residues. V gave up 0 bases and J gave up 7 bases; unmatched junction bases: 5. Germline V lookup: CDR1 SGDLS, CDR2 YYNGEE.

This rearrangement joins TRBV27 to TRBJ2-7; 7 bases fit TRBD1. The CDR3 covers 13 residues. The germline CDR1 and CDR2 sequences are MNHEY and SMNVEV (reference sequence). V shed 6 bases, J shed 5 bases, and the junction held 7 bases outside the gene matches. In DNA form, the CDR3 reads TGTGCCAGCAGACTACAGGGGATCCACGAGCAGTACTTC. Translating it yields CASRLQGIHEQYF.

The V gene is TRBV6-2 or TRBV6-3, the J gene TRBJ2-1, with TRBD2 identical over 12 bases. The V gene's germline CDR1 is MNHEY and CDR2 SVGEGT. The trim removed 2 bases at V and 5 bases at J, leaving 16 bases unmatched. This CDR3 region has 20 residues. This CDR3 is CASSYPARGPSGGAHNEQFF. In DNA form, the CDR3 reads TGTGCCAGCAGTTACCCTGCCCGGGGGCCTAGCGGGGGGGCTCACAATGAGCAGTTCTTC.